This T cell receptor (beta chain) was profiled in a study of cytomegalovirus exposure and HLA in healthy donors. The study's findings and limits: Versus the roughly 700-donor mean, an Asian-associated ancestry cluster reportedly showed fewer N-insertions in a later analysis. CMV antigen specificity of a few CMV-associated chains was confirmed in vitro. Some TCR beta chains (about 170 of them) were listed as cytomegalovirus-associated. A missense DCLRE1C variant was associated with V- and J-gene trimming of TCR beta chains in a later analysis, and an independent cohort replicated the association.

60 Vbeta and 13 Jbeta primers were used in PCR. TCRdb's copy holds only in-frame clones and misses some; the assay was immunoSEQ multiplex PCR. The data show approximately 84,000 clones, roughly 70% seen once. For this clone: Its antigen is still unknown.

This clonotype originated in a man aged 35 to 55 in good health and CMV-seropositive. The source material was PBMCs.

CDR3: CASSLTSPTTSRDEQFF. CDR3 DNA sequence: TGTGCCAGCAGCTTAACTTCACCTACTACTAGCAGGGATGAGCAGTTCTTC. This chain links TRBV7-3 with TRBJ2-1, with D possibly matching TRBD2 (6 bases). The germline gives CDR1 SGHTA, CDR2 FQGTGA. The CDR3 sequence is 17 residues long. The V gene lost 0 bases and the J gene lost 8 bases, with 20 bases spanning the gap.